This entry lists 27 T cell receptor beta chains sequenced from one sample in a study of T cells in Graves' hyperthyroidism and ophthalmopathy. The source material, RNA transcripts, was used to amplify TCR beta CDR3 regions. Initially, a first-round RT-PCR of the TCR CDR3 employed the HTBI primer set. TCRdb redid the calling of the multiplex PCR reads with MiXCR, one entry per CDR3 protein. This table holds hundreds of thousands of distinct CDR3 sequences, 45% found once. Material: peripheral blood or thyroid tissue (not recorded which). These receptors were obtained from an adult man with Graves' disease, either hyperthyroidism or ophthalmopathy (not recorded which).

The chain joins TRBV7-8 to TRBJ1-2; 7 nucleotides align to TRBD1. CDR1 is SGHVS, CDR2 FQNEAQ, per germline. The J segment lost 7 bases and the V segment lost 5 bases, leaving 13 bases of the junction unmatched. This CDR3 has 15 amino acids. The CDR3 spells CASSPQGTEERGYTF. As DNA, the CDR3 is TGTGCCAGCAGCCCCCAGGGGACAGAAGAGCGTGGCTACACCTTC.

This clonotype occurred a few times. The rearrangement uses TRBV7-9 and TRBJ2-7, with 8 nucleotides matching TRBD1. J lost 0 bases, V lost 6 bases, and 7 bases had no gene match. CDR1 and CDR2 from the germline V gene are SEHNR and FQNEAQ (reference sequence). This CDR3 spans 15 amino acids. In DNA form, the CDR3 reads TGTGCCAGCAGTGAACGGGGACAGGTCTCCTACGAGCAGTACTTC. Protein: CASSERGQVSYEQYF.

The chain employs TRBV11-2 and TRBJ1-5; D may be TRBD1 (5 bases). Trimming cost V 11 bases and J 7 bases, with 24 bases left between them. CDR3 length equals 15 residues. In germline, CDR1 is SGHAT, CDR2 FQNNGV. The CDR3 region has the DNA TGTGCCTGGACGAGAGGAGGGCAGGGAGGGCAGCCCCAGCATTTT. Its protein product is CAWTRGGQGGQPQHF. Filled out from reference TRBV11-2 and TRBJ1-5, the complete variable domain reads EAGVAQSPRYKIIEKRQSVAFWCNPISGHATLYWYQQILGQGPKLLIQFQNNGVVDDSQLPKDRFSAERLKGVDSTLKIQPAKLEDSAVYLCAWTRGGQGGQPQHFGDGTRLSIL.

There are a few counts of this clonotype. The chain is built from TRBV5-1 and TRBJ2-7; D possibly corresponds to TRBD1 (6 bases). CDR1 is SGHRS, CDR2 YFSETQ, per germline. The CDR3 runs 14 residues. V was cut by 4 bases and J by 4 bases, with 15 bases left in between. CDR3 nucleotide sequence: TGCGCCAGCAGCCCAGCGGACAGCGCTTACGAGCAGTACTTC. This sequence encodes CASSPADSAYEQYF.

At least ten counts were recorded for this clonotype. This chain connects TRBV29-1 to TRBJ2-2; 7 bases fit TRBD2. CDR1 SQVTM and CDR2 ANQGSEA come from the germline V gene. Germline trimming cut 6 bases from V and 3 bases from J; bases unmatched to any gene: 7. CDR3 length: 14 residues. The CDR3 loop reads CSVRTSADTGELFF. For the CDR3, the DNA is TGCAGCGTGAGGACTAGTGCGGACACCGGGGAGCTGTTTTTT.

This sequence joins TRBV5-5 and TRBJ2-7, with D possibly TRBD1 on 6 matching bases. The V gene lost 7 bases and the J gene lost 0 bases, with 11 bases spanning the gap. CDR1 is SGHKS, CDR2 YYEKEE, per germline (reference sequence). This CDR3 has 13 amino acids. The CDR3 DNA reads as TGTGCCAGCGGCCGGGACAACTCCTACGAGCAGTACTTC. Its translation: CASGRDNSYEQYF.

CDR3 amino acids: CASSRDRGQGYTF. CDR3 DNA sequence: TGCGCCAGCAGCCGGGACAGGGGCCAGGGCTACACCTTC. The chain is built from TRBV5-1 and TRBJ1-2; 10 bases map to TRBD1. Unmatched junction bases numbered 5, after V lost 4 bases and J lost 8 bases. Per the germline V gene, CDR1 is SGHRS and CDR2 is YFSETQ. CDR3 length: 13 residues. The full variable domain, in which reference TRBV5-1 and TRBJ1-2 provide the parts outside the CDR3, is KAGVTQTPRYLIKTRGQQVTLSCSPISGHRSVSWYQQTPGQGLQFLFEYFSETQRNKGNFPGRFSGRQFSNSRSEMNVSTLELGDSALYLCASSRDRGQGYTFGSGTRLTVV.

The sample holds many counts of this clonotype. The chain links TRBV7-8 to TRBJ2-2, with a weak D call TRBD1 (6 bases). The ends were cut back, 5 bases at V and 5 bases at J, with 9 bases in the middle. The CDR3 has 13 amino acids. Germline CDR1 reads SGHVS; CDR2 reads FQNEAQ. The chain's CDR3 is CASSVRGTGELFF. CDR3 coding DNA: TGTGCCAGCAGCGTAAGGGGGACCGGGGAGCTGTTTTTT.

The V call is TRBV2, the J call TRBJ1-5, with D perhaps matching TRBD1 (6 bases). The CDR3 is 17 amino acids. CDR1 is SNHLY and CDR2 is FYNNEI in the germline V gene. With 5 bases removed from V and 1 base from J, the gap between germline ends came to 18 bases. The CDR3 DNA reads TGTGCCAGCAGTACCCCGGGACAACTTCAGAGCAATCAGCCCCAGCATTTT. Translated, it gives CASSTPGQLQSNQPQHF.

The chain recombines TRBV11-2 with TRBJ1-5; TRBD1 matches at 7 bases. The germline CDR1 and CDR2 sequences are SGHAT and FQNNGV. With V trimmed by 6 bases and J by 2 bases, 7 bases remained unmatched. The CDR3 extends over 15 amino acids. CDR3 sequence: CASRKGAQGNQPQHF. The CDR3 bases are TGTGCCAGCAGGAAGGGGGCGCAGGGCAATCAGCCCCAGCATTTT.

This clonotype was seen many times. The chain is built from TRBV5-1 and TRBJ1-2; D is undetermined. This CDR3 has 15 amino acids. V lost 0 bases to trimming and J lost 4 bases, with 13 bases between them. CDR1 is SGHRS, CDR2 YFSETQ, per germline. For the CDR3, the DNA is TGCGCCAGCAGCTTGGATGCAGACCCGGCCTATGGCTACACCTTC. It codes for CASSLDADPAYGYTF.

The chain uses TRBV25-1 and TRBJ2-7; 8 bases fit TRBD2. CDR1 and CDR2 (germline): MGHDK, SYGVNS. The CDR3 totals 18 residues. With V trimmed by 4 bases and J by 0 bases, 14 bases remained unmatched. CDR3 DNA: TGTGCCAGCAGTGCGACTAGCGTGGGGACTACCTCCTCCTACGAGCAGTACTTC. It specifies CASSATSVGTTSSYEQYF.

The chain couples TRBV2 to TRBJ1-6; D is undetermined. V was pared by 5 bases and J by 7 bases, with 18 bases between. The CDR3 consists of 16 residues. Germline assignment: CDR1 SNHLY and CDR2 FYNNEI. This chain's CDR3 is CASSYSRGLTNSPLHF. DNA for the CDR3: TGTGCCAGCAGTTACTCGAGAGGGCTAACCAATTCACCCCTCCACTTT.

The J gene is TRBJ1-2, the V gene TRBV15; 9 nucleotides agree with TRBD1. CDR1 is LNHNV and CDR2 is YYDKDF in the germline V gene (reference sequence). The CDR3 extends over 15 amino acids. Unmatched junction bases numbered 8, after V lost 6 bases and J lost 3 bases. The CDR3 loop is CATRESGTGYYGYTF. CDR3 sequence (DNA): TGTGCCACCAGGGAGTCCGGGACAGGGTACTATGGCTACACCTTC.

The chain recombines TRBV2 with TRBJ2-2, with D possibly TRBD1 on 5 matching bases. Germline CDR1 and CDR2: SNHLY and FYNNEI. This CDR3 has 13 amino acids. V gave up 6 bases and J gave up 9 bases, with 14 bases separating them. The chain's CDR3 is CASSQDSHRELFF. DNA of the CDR3: TGTGCCAGCAGCCAAGACAGCCACCGGGAGCTGTTTTTT.

This clonotype was counted many times. This chain connects TRBV7-9 to TRBJ1-6; maybe TRBD1 (6 bases). The CDR3 consists of 12 residues. The germline CDR1 and CDR2 sequences are SEHNR and FQNEAQ (reference sequence). V shed 6 bases and J shed 9 bases, with 9 bases lying between them. The CDR3 DNA reads TGTGCCAGCAGTGTGACAGGTTCACCCCTCCACTTT. Translating it yields CASSVTGSPLHF.

The chain combines TRBV7-2 with TRBJ2-2; D not certain. V lost 4 bases and J 1 base, leaving 13 bases between the germline ends. CDR1 and CDR2 (germline): SGHTA, FQGNSA. The CDR3 contains 16 residues. CDR3 in DNA: TGTGCCAGCAGCTCCCTGGTTCGCGGGAACACCGGGGAGCTGTTTTTT. Residues: CASSSLVRGNTGELFF.

This clonotype occurred many times. The chain links TRBV7-8 to TRBJ1-6; D remains ambiguous. The germline V gene has CDR1 SGHVS and CDR2 FQNEAQ. V lost 1 base, J lost 10 bases, and 11 bases lay in between. The CDR3 totals 14 residues. In DNA form, the CDR3 reads TGTGCCAGCAGCTTAGAGGGAGGAGGATCACCCCTCCACTTT. It encodes CASSLEGGGSPLHF. The entire variable domain, with the rest obtained from reference TRBV7-8 and TRBJ1-6, is as follows: GAGVSQSPRYKVAKRGQDVALRCDPISGHVSLFWYQQALGQGPEFLTYFQNEAQLDKSGLPSDRFFAERPEGSVSTLKIQRTQQEDSAVYLCASSLEGGGSPLHFGNGTRLTVT.

This clonotype has only a few counts. The rearrangement joins TRBV2 to TRBJ1-1; D perhaps matches TRBD1 (5 bases). CDR3 length equals 15 residues. Trimming took off 7 bases at V and 0 bases at J, with 15 bases between the two ends. Germline V gene lookup returns CDR1 SNHLY and CDR2 FYNNEI. The CDR3 sequence: CASNGPGRMNTEAFF. In nucleotides, the CDR3 is TGTGCCAGCAACGGGCCGGGACGCATGAACACTGAAGCTTTCTTT.

The chain recombines TRBV25-1 with TRBJ1-2; D is undetermined. V was shortened by 8 bases and J by 2 bases, with 9 bases between the two germline ends. Looked up from germline, CDR1 is MGHDK and CDR2 is SYGVNS. The CDR3 has 12 residues. CDR3 sequence (DNA): TGTGCCAGCCATAAGGCCAACTATGGCTACACCTTC. Its protein is CASHKANYGYTF.

This clonotype was observed once. V usage is TRBV25-1 and J usage is TRBJ1-1, with 8 nucleotides matching TRBD1. The CDR3 length is 13 residues. Trimming removed 7 bases from V and 4 bases from J; junction bases left unmatched: 5. The germline gives CDR1 MGHDK, CDR2 SYGVNS. CDR3: CASKPGTGTEAFF. The CDR3 nucleotides read TGTGCCAGCAAACCCGGGACAGGCACTGAAGCTTTCTTT.

This chain connects TRBV5-1 to TRBJ1-6; maybe TRBD1 (5 bases). Germline CDR1 and CDR2: SGHRS and YFSETQ. CDR3 size: 14 residues. Trimming stripped 3 bases from V and 4 bases from J, with 8 bases between. CDR3 sequence: CASSSDIYNSPLHF. In nucleotides, the CDR3 is TGCGCCAGCAGCTCGGACATTTATAATTCACCCCTCCACTTT.

This clonotype appeared many times. The chain employs TRBV29-1 and TRBJ2-2; 9 nucleotides agree with TRBD1. Germline CDR1 SQVTM, CDR2 ANQGSEA. The CDR3 is 14 amino acids. With V trimmed by 2 bases and J by 5 bases, 3 bases remained unmatched. CDR3 coding DNA: TGCAGCGTTGAAAACAGGGGGCGGACCGGGGAGCTGTTTTTT. Translated, it gives CSVENRGRTGELFF.

The chain uses TRBV7-2 and TRBJ2-5, with 9 nucleotides matching TRBD1. Germline V gene data show CDR1 as SGHTA and CDR2 as FQGNSA. V was clipped by 5 bases and J by 5 bases; unmatched bases: 6. This CDR3 comprises 14 residues. CDR3 region: CASSRQGVRETQYF. The CDR3 DNA follows: TGTGCCAGCAGCCGACAGGGGGTACGGGAGACCCAGTACTTC.

Turning to this clonotype: This may be a read error, as it is one base from a much larger clone. This chain links TRBV7-2 with TRBJ1-5; D uncertain. Germline CDR1 and CDR2: SGHTA and FQGNSA. This CDR3 region has 14 residues. CDR3 coding DNA: TGTCCCAGCAGCGCCGATGGACGGCTGAAGCCCCAGCATTTT. Translating gives CPSSADGRLKPQHF. The full variable domain, its missing parts supplied by reference TRBV7-2 and TRBJ1-5, is GAGVSQSPSNKVTEKGKDVELRCDPISGHTALYWYRQSLGQGLEFLIYFQGNSAPDKSGLPSDRFSAERTGGSVSTLTIQRTQQEDSAVYLCPSSADGRLKPQHFGDGTRLSIL.

This clonotype was detected a few times. The CDR3 nucleotides read TGTGCCAGCAGCTTGGGGACAGGGTCAGGTGGCTACACCTTC. Protein: CASSLGTGSGGYTF. The V call is TRBV5-6, the J call TRBJ1-2; 8 bases are a match to TRBD1. CDR1 is SGHDT, CDR2 YYEEEE, per germline. The length of the CDR3 is 14 residues. V trimming: 0 bases; J trimming: 7 bases; junction bases outside the gene matches: 5.

This clonotype has only a few counts. This chain joins TRBV5-1 and TRBJ1-1; D is undetermined. This CDR3 is 16 amino acids long. Looked up from germline, CDR1 is SGHRS and CDR2 is YFSETQ. Trimming took off 2 bases at V and 4 bases at J, with 18 bases between the two ends. CDR3 DNA: TGCGCCAGCAGCTTCATGCCCGAACCCCGGACCACTGAAGCTTTCTTT. Translating gives CASSFMPEPRTTEAFF. Full variable domain (outside the CDR3, taken from reference TRBV5-1 and TRBJ1-1): KAGVTQTPRYLIKTRGQQVTLSCSPISGHRSVSWYQQTPGQGLQFLFEYFSETQRNKGNFPGRFSGRQFSNSRSEMNVSTLELGDSALYLCASSFMPEPRTTEAFFGQGTRLTVV.